What follows describes a single T cell receptor (beta chain). This sample is part of a study of T cells after yellow fever vaccination. TCRdb redid the calling of the 5' RACE reads with MiXCR, one entry per CDR3 protein. The data show approximately 330,000 distinct CDR3 sequences, about 12% seen once. The CDR3 sequence is 14 residues long. V was clipped by 2 bases and J by 4 bases, with 11 bases between them. The chain couples TRBV12-3 or TRBV12-4 to TRBJ1-1, with a possible D match to TRBD1 (6 bases). The sequence was collected from a man younger than 35 who received the YFV17D yellow fever vaccine. Sequenced here: CD4+ T cells sorted from PBMCs, sampled 15 days after the yellow fever booster vaccination. The CDR3 bases are TGTGCCAGCAGTTTAATAGGGGGGGGCACTGAAGCTTTCTTT. Translating gives CASSLIGGGTEAFF.